The entry that follows covers one T cell receptor beta chain sequence. The data belong to a study of blood T cell repertoires in COVID-19. Only in-frame clones appear in the TCRdb table, and some are missing; sequencing was by immunoSEQ multiplex PCR. The sample has over 65,000 clones, 75% to 95% seen once. Germline CDR1 reads SGHTA; CDR2 reads FQGNSA. The V gene end was trimmed by 5 bases and the J gene end by 11 bases; junction bases not matched to a gene: 12. The length of the CDR3 is 15 residues. This sequence originates from a woman over 75 with acute or convalescent COVID-19. Specimen: peripheral blood. The V and J genes are TRBV7-2 and TRBJ1-6; 7 bases fit TRBD1. CDR3 amino acids: CASSETGSSGTPLHF. For the CDR3, the DNA is TGTGCCAGCAGCGAGACAGGGTCTTCGGGAACACCCCTCCACTTT. Drawing the rest from reference TRBV7-2 and TRBJ1-6, the complete variable domain is GAGVSQSPSNKVTEKGKDVELRCDPISGHTALYWYRQSLGQGLEFLIYFQGNSAPDKSGLPSDRFSAERTGGSVSTLTIQRTQQEDSAVYLCASSETGSSGTPLHFGNGTRLTVT.